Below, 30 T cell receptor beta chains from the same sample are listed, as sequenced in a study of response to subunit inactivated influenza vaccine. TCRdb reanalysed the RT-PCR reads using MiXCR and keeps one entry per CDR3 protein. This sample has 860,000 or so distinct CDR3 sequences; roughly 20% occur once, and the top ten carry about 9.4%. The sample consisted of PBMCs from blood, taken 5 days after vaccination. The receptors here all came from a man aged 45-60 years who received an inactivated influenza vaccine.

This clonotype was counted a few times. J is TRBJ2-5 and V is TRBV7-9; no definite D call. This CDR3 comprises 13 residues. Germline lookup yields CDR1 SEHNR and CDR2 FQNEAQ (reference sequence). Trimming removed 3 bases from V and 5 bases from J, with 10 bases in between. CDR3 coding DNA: TGTGCCAGCAGCTTGGACGGTCCGGAGACCCAGTACTTC. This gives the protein CASSLDGPETQYF.

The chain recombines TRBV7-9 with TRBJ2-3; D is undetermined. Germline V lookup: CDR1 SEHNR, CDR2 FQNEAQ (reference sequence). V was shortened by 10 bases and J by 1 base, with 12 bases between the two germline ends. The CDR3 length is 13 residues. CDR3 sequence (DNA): TGTGCCATCCTCCTGGGCGGCACAGATACGCAGTATTTT. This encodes CAILLGGTDTQYF.

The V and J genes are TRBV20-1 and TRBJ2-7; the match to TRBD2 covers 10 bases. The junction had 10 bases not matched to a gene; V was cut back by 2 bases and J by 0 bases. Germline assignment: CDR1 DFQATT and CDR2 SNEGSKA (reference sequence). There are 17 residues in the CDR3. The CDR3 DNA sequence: TGCAGTGCTAGAAGGCCCAATAGCGGGGGGCGCTCCTACGAGCAGTACTTC. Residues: CSARRPNSGGRSYEQYF.

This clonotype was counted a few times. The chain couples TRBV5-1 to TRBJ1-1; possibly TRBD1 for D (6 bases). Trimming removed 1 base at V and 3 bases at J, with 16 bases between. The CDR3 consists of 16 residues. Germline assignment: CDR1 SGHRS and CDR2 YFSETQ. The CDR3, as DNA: TGCGCCAGCAGCTTGTTTCCGGGGGCTAGGGACACTGAAGCTTTCTTT. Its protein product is CASSLFPGARDTEAFF. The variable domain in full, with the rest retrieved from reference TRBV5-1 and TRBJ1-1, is KAGVTQTPRYLIKTRGQQVTLSCSPISGHRSVSWYQQTPGQGLQFLFEYFSETQRNKGNFPGRFSGRQFSNSRSEMNVSTLELGDSALYLCASSLFPGARDTEAFFGQGTRLTVV.

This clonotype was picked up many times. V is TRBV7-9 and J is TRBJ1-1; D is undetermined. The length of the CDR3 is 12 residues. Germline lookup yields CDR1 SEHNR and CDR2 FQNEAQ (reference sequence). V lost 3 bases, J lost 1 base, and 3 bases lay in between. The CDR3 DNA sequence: TGTGCCAGCAGCTTGGAGAACACTGAAGCTTTCTTT. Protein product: CASSLENTEAFF. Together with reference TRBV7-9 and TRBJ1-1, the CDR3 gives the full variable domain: DTGVSQNPRHKITKRGQNVTFRCDPISEHNRLYWYRQTLGQGPEFLTYFQNEAQLEKSRLLSDRFSAERPKGSFSTLEIQRTEQGDSAMYLCASSLENTEAFFGQGTRLTVV.

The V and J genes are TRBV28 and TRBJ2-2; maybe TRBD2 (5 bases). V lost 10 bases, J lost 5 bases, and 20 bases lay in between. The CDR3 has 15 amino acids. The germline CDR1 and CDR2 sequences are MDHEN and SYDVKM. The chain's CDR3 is CATIARNRGTGELFF. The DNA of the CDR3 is TGTGCCACGATCGCACGCAACCGGGGTACCGGGGAGCTGTTTTTT.

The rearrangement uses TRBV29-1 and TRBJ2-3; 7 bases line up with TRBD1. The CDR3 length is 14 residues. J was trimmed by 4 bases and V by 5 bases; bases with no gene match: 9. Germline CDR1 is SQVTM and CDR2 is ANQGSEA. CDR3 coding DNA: TGCAGCGTTTCCGTGACAGGGTATTCAGATACGCAGTATTTT. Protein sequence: CSVSVTGYSDTQYF.

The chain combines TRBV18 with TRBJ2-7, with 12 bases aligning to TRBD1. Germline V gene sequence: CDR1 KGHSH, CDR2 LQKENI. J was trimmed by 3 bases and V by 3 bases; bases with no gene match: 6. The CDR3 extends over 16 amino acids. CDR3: CASSPRGTGGFYEQYF. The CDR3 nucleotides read TGTGCCAGCTCACCGCGAGGGACAGGGGGCTTCTACGAGCAGTACTTC.

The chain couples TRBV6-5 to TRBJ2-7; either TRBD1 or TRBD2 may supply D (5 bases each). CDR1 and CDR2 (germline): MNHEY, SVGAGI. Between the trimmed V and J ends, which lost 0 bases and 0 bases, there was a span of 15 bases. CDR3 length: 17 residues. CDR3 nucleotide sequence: TGTGCCAGCAGTTACTCAGGATGGGACCCGAGCTCCTACGAGCAGTACTTC. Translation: CASSYSGWDPSSYEQYF.

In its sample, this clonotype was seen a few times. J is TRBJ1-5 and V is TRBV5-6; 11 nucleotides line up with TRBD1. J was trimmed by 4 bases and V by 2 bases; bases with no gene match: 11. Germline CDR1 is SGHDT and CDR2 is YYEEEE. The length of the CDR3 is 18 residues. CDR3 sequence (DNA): TGTGCCAGCAGCTTTGGGACAGGGGGACCCCTTGTTAATCAGCCCCAGCATTTT. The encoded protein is CASSFGTGGPLVNQPQHF. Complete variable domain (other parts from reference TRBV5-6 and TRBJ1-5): DAGVTQSPTHLIKTRGQQVTLRCSPKSGHDTVSWYQQALGQGPQFIFQYYEEEERQRGNFPDRFSGHQFPNYSSELNVNALLLGDSALYLCASSFGTGGPLVNQPQHFGDGTRLSIL.

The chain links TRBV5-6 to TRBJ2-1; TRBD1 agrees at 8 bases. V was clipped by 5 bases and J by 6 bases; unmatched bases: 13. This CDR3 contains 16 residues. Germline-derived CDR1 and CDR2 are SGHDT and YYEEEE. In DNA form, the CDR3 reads TGTGCCAGCAGATATTATTCAGGGGGCGCGGGCAATGAGCAGTTCTTC. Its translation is CASRYYSGGAGNEQFF.

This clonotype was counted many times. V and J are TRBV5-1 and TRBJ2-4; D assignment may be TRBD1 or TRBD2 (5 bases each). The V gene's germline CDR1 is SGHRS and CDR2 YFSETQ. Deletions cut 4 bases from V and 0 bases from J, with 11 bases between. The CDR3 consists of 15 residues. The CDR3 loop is CASSPGTIAKNIQYF. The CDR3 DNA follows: TGCGCCAGCAGCCCCGGGACCATAGCCAAAAACATTCAGTACTTC.

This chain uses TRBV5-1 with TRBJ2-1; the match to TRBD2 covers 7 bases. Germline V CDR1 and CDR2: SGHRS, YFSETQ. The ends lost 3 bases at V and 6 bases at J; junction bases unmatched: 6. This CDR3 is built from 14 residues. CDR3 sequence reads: CASSSGLVGNEQFF. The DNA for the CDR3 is TGCGCCAGCAGCTCCGGACTAGTGGGCAATGAGCAGTTCTTC.

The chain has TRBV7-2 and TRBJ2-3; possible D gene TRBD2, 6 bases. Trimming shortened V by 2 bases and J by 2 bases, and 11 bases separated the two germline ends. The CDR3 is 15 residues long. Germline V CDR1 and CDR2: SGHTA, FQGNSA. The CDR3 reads CASSLLGGITDTQYF. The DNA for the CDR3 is TGTGCCAGCAGCTTACTTGGCGGGATCACAGATACGCAGTATTTT.

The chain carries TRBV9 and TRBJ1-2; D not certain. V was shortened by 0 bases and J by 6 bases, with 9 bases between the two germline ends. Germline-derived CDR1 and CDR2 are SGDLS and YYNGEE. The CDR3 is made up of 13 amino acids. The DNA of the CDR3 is TGTGCCAGCAGCGTAGTGGTCGGGGATGGCTACACCTTC. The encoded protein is CASSVVVGDGYTF.

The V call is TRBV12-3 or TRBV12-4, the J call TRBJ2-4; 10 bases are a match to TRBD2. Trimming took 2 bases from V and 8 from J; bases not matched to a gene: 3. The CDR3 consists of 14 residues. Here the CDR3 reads CASSLSTSGDIQYF. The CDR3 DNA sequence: TGTGCCAGCAGTTTAAGCACTAGCGGGGACATTCAGTACTTC.

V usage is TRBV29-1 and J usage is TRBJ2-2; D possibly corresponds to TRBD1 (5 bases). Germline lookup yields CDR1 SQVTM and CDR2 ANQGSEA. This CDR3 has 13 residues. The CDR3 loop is CTFLGPNTGELFF. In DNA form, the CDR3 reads TGCACCTTTCTGGGGCCGAACACCGGGGAGCTGTTTTTT.

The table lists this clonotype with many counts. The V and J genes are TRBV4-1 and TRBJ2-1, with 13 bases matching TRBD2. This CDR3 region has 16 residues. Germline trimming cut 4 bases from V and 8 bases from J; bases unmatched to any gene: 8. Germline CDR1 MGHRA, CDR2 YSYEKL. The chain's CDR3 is CASSLGTSGVSHEQFF. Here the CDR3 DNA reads TGCGCCAGCAGCCTAGGGACTAGCGGGGTTTCCCATGAGCAGTTCTTC.

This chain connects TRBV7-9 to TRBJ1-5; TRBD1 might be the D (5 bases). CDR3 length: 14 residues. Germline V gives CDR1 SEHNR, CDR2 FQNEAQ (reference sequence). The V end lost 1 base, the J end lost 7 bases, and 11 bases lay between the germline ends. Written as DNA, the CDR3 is TGTGCCAGCAGCTTAGATGGGGGTCCGCAGCCCCAGCATTTT. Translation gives CASSLDGGPQPQHF.

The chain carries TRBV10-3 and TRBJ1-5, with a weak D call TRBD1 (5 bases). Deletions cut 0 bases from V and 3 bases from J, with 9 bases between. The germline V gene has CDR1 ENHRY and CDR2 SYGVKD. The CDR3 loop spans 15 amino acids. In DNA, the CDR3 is TGTGCCATCAGTGAGTCGATAGGACACAATCAGCCCCAGCATTTT. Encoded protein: CAISESIGHNQPQHF.

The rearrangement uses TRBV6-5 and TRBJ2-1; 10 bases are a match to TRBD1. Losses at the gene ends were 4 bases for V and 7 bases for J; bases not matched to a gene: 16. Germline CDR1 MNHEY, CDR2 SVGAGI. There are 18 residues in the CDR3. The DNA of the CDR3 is TGTGCCAGCAGTTTGGGACAGGGGAAACCCGTAGGCGCTAATGAGCAGTTCTTC. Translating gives CASSLGQGKPVGANEQFF.

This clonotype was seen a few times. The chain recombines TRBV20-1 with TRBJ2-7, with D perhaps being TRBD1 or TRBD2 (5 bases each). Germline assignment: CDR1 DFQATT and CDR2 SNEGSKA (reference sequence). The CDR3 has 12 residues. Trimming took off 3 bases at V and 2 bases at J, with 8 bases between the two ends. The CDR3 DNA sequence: TGCAGTGCTAGCCAGGGACCCTACGAGCAGTACTTC. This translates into CSASQGPYEQYF.

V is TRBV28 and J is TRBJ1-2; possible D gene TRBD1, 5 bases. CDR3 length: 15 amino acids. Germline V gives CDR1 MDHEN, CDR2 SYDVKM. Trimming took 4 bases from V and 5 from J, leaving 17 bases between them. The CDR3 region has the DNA TGTGCCAGCAGTTCGGGTCCCTCGGGGGGGTATGGCTACACCTTC. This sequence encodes CASSSGPSGGYGYTF.

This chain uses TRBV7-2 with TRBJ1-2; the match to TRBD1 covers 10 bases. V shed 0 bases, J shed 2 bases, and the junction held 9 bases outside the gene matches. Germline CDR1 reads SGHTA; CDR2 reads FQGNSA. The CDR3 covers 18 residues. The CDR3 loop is CASSLALGTGAQNYGYTF. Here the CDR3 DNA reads TGTGCCAGCAGCTTAGCTTTAGGGACAGGGGCGCAAAACTATGGCTACACCTTC.

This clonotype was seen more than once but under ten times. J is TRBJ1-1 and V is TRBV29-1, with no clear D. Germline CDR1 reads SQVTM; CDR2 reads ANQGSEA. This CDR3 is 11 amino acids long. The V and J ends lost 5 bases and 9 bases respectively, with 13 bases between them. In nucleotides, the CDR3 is TGCAGCGTTCAGGTAATTGGGAAAGCTTTCTTT. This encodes CSVQVIGKAFF.

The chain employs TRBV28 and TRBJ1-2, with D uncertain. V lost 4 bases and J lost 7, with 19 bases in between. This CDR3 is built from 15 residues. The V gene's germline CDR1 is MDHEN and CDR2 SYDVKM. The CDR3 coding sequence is TGTGCCAGCAGTTCCAGGACCGGACTGATTGGTGGCTACACCTTC. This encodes CASSSRTGLIGGYTF.

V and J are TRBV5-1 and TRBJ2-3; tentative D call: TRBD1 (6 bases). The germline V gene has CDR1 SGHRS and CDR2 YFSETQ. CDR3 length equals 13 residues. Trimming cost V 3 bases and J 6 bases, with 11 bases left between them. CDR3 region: CASSYLRGDTQYF. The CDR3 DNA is TGCGCCAGCAGCTACTTAAGGGGGGATACGCAGTATTTT.

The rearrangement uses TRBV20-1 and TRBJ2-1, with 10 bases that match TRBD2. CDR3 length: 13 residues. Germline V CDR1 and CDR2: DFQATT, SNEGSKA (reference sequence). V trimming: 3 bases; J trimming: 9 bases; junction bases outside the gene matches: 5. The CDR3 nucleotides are TGCAGTGCTAGTTCGAGCGGGAGGGGTGAGCAGTTCTTC. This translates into CSASSSGRGEQFF.

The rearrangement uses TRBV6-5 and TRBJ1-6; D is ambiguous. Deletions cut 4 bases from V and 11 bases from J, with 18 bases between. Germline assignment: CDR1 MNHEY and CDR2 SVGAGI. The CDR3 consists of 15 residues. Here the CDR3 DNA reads TGTGCCAGCAGTTTAGGGCGCGGTATTCTTGCACCCCTCCACTTT. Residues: CASSLGRGILAPLHF.

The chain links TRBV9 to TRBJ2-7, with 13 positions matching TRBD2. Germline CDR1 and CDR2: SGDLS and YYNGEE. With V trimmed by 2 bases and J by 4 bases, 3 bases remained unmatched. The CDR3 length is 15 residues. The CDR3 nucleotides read TGTGCCAGCAGCGTGGGACTAGCGGGAAGATACGAGCAGTACTTC. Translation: CASSVGLAGRYEQYF.